This entry lists 21 T cell receptor beta chains sequenced from one sample in a study of cytomegalovirus exposure and HLA in healthy donors (dated by TCRdb to between 2016 and 2019). Receptor amplification or capture employed the immunoSEQ multiplex PCR assay. Not all clones reach the TCRdb copy of this immuneACCESS table, which keeps in-frame sequences only. Checked studies attribute under half of the gap to unresolved V genes and leave the rest unexplained. The sample data list about 98,000 clones, and roughly 89% of these were observed just once. Roughly 3.9% of the sample lies in the top ten. Sequenced material: PBMCs. These receptors all come from a woman in her twenties or thirties in good health and CMV-seronegative.

Regarding this clone: This same CDR3 is encoded by further DNA sequences in the sample. J is TRBJ2-7 and V is TRBV5-1; 7 nucleotides align to TRBD1. Trimming at V came to 0 bases and at J to 3 bases, leaving 3 bases not matched to a gene. The CDR3 is 14 amino acids. CDR1 is SGHRS and CDR2 is YFSETQ in the germline V gene. The CDR3 loop is CASSLGQGIYEQYF. The CDR3 DNA reads as TGCGCCAGCAGCTTGGGACAGGGCATCTACGAGCAGTACTTC. The whole variable domain, remainder taken from reference TRBV5-1 and TRBJ2-7, is KAGVTQTPRYLIKTRGQQVTLSCSPISGHRSVSWYQQTPGQGLQFLFEYFSETQRNKGNFPGRFSGRQFSNSRSEMNVSTLELGDSALYLCASSLGQGIYEQYFGPGTRLTVT.

This chain joins TRBV10-3 and TRBJ1-1; 9 bases fit TRBD1. The V and J ends lost 9 bases and 3 bases, in that order; junction bases with no gene match: 11. Germline CDR1 ENHRY, CDR2 SYGVKD. The CDR3 runs to 15 residues. In DNA form, the CDR3 reads TGTGCCATAGCGAATCCGGGACAGGGAGACACTGAAGCTTTCTTT. Encoded protein: CAIANPGQGDTEAFF.

V usage is TRBV7-9 and J usage is TRBJ1-4; D not certain. There are 14 residues in the CDR3. V gave up 2 bases and J gave up 1 base, with 5 bases separating them. Germline V gives CDR1 SEHNR, CDR2 FQNEAQ (reference sequence). CDR3 sequence (DNA): TGTGCCAGCAGCTTATTTAGAACTAATGAAAAACTGTTTTTT. Translating it yields CASSLFRTNEKLFF.

Only a few counts were recorded for this clone. The rearrangement links TRBV27 to TRBJ2-4; 9 positions agree with TRBD1. The trim removed 4 bases at V and 3 bases at J, leaving 4 bases unmatched. Germline CDR1 is MNHEY and CDR2 is SMNVEV (reference sequence). The CDR3 has 15 residues. CDR3 DNA: TGTGCCAGCAGTTCTACAGGGGGCTTCAAAAACATTCAGTACTTC. It is translated as CASSSTGGFKNIQYF.

The gene calls are TRBV6-6 and TRBJ1-2; 12 bases map to TRBD1. Looked up from germline, CDR1 is MNHNY and CDR2 is SVGAGI (reference sequence). Trimming at V came to 7 bases and at J to 8 bases, leaving 8 bases not matched to a gene. The CDR3 runs to 14 residues. Here the CDR3 reads CASTLGTGGSGYTF. As DNA, the CDR3 is TGTGCCAGCACCCTAGGGACAGGGGGCTCAGGCTACACCTTC.

J is TRBJ2-4 and V is TRBV11-2; TRBD1 matches 8 bases. The CDR3 has 18 amino acids. In germline, CDR1 is SGHAT, CDR2 FQNNGV. The ends lost 5 bases at V and 0 bases at J; junction bases unmatched: 12. This CDR3 reads CASSQGGQVGLAKNIQYF. The CDR3 bases are TGTGCCAGCAGCCAAGGGGGACAGGTCGGCCTAGCCAAAAACATTCAGTACTTC.

The chain recombines TRBV7-9 with TRBJ2-5; weak D call: TRBD1 (5 bases). The V gene's germline CDR1 is SEHNR and CDR2 FQNEAQ (reference sequence). Trimming shortened V by 5 bases and J by 5 bases, and 15 bases separated the two germline ends. The CDR3 totals 14 residues. The CDR3: CASSPEGAWETQYF. For the CDR3, the DNA is TGTGCCAGCAGCCCCGAAGGGGCATGGGAGACCCAGTACTTC.

CDR3 DNA sequence: TGCAGTGCCGACAGGGGGACTGAAGCTTTCTTT. This codes for CSADRGTEAFF. The genes are TRBV20-1 and TRBJ1-1; TRBD1 aligns across 9 bases. V lost 6 bases and J lost 5; bases outside the gene matches: 1. Germline CDR1 and CDR2: DFQATT and SNEGSKA (reference sequence). The CDR3 is 11 residues long.

V is TRBV6-6 and J is TRBJ2-7, with TRBD2 as a possible D gene (5 bases). This CDR3 spans 14 amino acids. Germline V gives CDR1 MNHNY, CDR2 SVGAGI (reference sequence). V was cut by 5 bases and J by 2 bases, with 13 bases left in between. CDR3 nucleotide sequence: TGTGCCAGCAGTAAGGGTACCGGGGCCTACGAGCAGTACTTC. Protein sequence: CASSKGTGAYEQYF.

This chain links TRBV5-1 with TRBJ1-5, with no clear D. This CDR3 has 15 amino acids. The germline gives CDR1 SGHRS, CDR2 YFSETQ. V lost 0 bases and J lost 0, with 7 bases in between. The CDR3 DNA is TGCGCCAGCAGCTTGGGACTGAATAGCAATCAGCCCCAGCATTTT. Protein: CASSLGLNSNQPQHF.

The chain is built from TRBV2 and TRBJ2-5; TRBD2 matches 11 bases. The germline gives CDR1 SNHLY, CDR2 FYNNEI. This CDR3 region has 14 residues. J lost 5 bases, V lost 6 bases, and 5 bases had no gene match. The DNA of the CDR3 is TGTGCCAGCAGAAGTAGCGGGGGGGTGGAGACCCAGTACTTC. The encoded protein is CASRSSGGVETQYF.

The J gene is TRBJ2-3, the V gene TRBV18; TRBD2 agrees at 7 bases. This CDR3 is 15 amino acids long. In germline, CDR1 is KGHSH, CDR2 LQKENI. The trim removed 1 base at V and 1 base at J, leaving 2 bases unmatched. The CDR3 is CASSPRRGGTDTQYF. The CDR3 coding sequence is TGTGCCAGCTCACCACGACGGGGGGGCACAGATACGCAGTATTTT.

The chain uses TRBV7-2 and TRBJ2-5, with D perhaps TRBD2 (5 bases). This CDR3 is 16 amino acids long. Deletions cut 1 base from V and 4 bases from J, with 16 bases between. The germline V gene encodes CDR1 SGHTA and CDR2 FQGNSA. In DNA form, the CDR3 reads TGTGCCAGCAGCTTAGAGAAGACTATAAGGGCAGAGACCCAGTACTTC. It codes for CASSLEKTIRAETQYF.

The rearrangement links TRBV7-2 to TRBJ1-4, with D unresolved. The CDR3 is 14 amino acids. V shed 0 bases and J shed 16 bases, with 18 bases lying between them. Per the germline V gene, CDR1 is SGHTA and CDR2 is FQGNSA. The CDR3 nucleotides are TGTGCCAGCAGCTTAGCCACAGCGGAGGCCAACCAGTTTTTT. Encoded protein: CASSLATAEANQFF.

The chain joins TRBV5-5 to TRBJ2-7; 12 bases are shared with TRBD2. CDR1 and CDR2 (germline): SGHKS, YYEKEE (reference sequence). V lost 0 bases and J lost 3; bases outside the gene matches: 4. This CDR3 contains 16 residues. In DNA form, the CDR3 reads TGTGCCAGCAGCTTGGCGCCTAGCGGGGGGGTCTACGAGCAGTACTTC. Residues: CASSLAPSGGVYEQYF.

In this sample, this clone turned up once. The chain recombines TRBV29-1 with TRBJ1-1; D remains ambiguous. This CDR3 contains 11 residues. Trimming took 3 bases from V and 4 from J, leaving 6 bases between them. Germline V gene lookup returns CDR1 SQVTM and CDR2 ANQGSEA. As DNA, the CDR3 is TGCAGCGTTGAGTCTGTCACTGAAGCTTTCTTT. This gives the protein CSVESVTEAFF.

The chain is built from TRBV4-1 and TRBJ1-4; no definite D call. There are 15 residues in the CDR3. V shed 6 bases and J shed 3 bases, with 14 bases lying between them. Per the germline V gene, CDR1 is MGHRA and CDR2 is YSYEKL. CDR3 region: CASSLKTLANEKLFF. In nucleotides, the CDR3 is TGCGCCAGCAGTCTGAAGACACTCGCTAATGAAAAACTGTTTTTT.

The J gene is TRBJ2-2, the V gene TRBV5-4; D gene unclear. CDR1 is SGHNT and CDR2 is YYREEE in the germline V gene (reference sequence). The germline V and J ends were trimmed by 4 bases and 0 bases, with 10 bases remaining between them. This CDR3 contains 15 residues. The DNA for the CDR3 is TGTGCCAGCAGCCGATCAGGTGCGAACACCGGGGAGCTGTTTTTT. Protein: CASSRSGANTGELFF.

The chain uses TRBV5-1 and TRBJ1-1; possible D gene TRBD1, 5 bases. Trimming took 9 bases from V and 0 from J, leaving 12 bases between them. The length of the CDR3 is 13 residues. Germline assignment: CDR1 SGHRS and CDR2 YFSETQ. The CDR3 DNA reads as TGCGCCACCAGACAGATCATGAACACTGAAGCTTTCTTT. Translation: CATRQIMNTEAFF.

V gene TRBV7-2 combines with J gene TRBJ2-1, with unresolved D. The CDR3 runs 12 residues. CDR1 and CDR2 from the germline V gene are SGHTA and FQGNSA. The germline V and J ends were trimmed by 3 bases and 5 bases, with 5 bases remaining between them. This CDR3 reads CASSFANNEQFF. As DNA, the CDR3 is TGTGCCAGCAGCTTCGCTAACAATGAGCAGTTCTTC.

This chain links TRBV7-2 with TRBJ2-1, with D perhaps matching TRBD1 (6 bases). The CDR3 covers 15 residues. Trimming shortened V by 1 base and J by 8 bases, and 15 bases separated the two germline ends. Per germline, CDR1 SGHTA and CDR2 FQGNSA. CDR3 in DNA: TGTGCCAGCAGCTTAGATGGACAGAAAGGGTATGAGCAGTTCTTC. Translating it yields CASSLDGQKGYEQFF.